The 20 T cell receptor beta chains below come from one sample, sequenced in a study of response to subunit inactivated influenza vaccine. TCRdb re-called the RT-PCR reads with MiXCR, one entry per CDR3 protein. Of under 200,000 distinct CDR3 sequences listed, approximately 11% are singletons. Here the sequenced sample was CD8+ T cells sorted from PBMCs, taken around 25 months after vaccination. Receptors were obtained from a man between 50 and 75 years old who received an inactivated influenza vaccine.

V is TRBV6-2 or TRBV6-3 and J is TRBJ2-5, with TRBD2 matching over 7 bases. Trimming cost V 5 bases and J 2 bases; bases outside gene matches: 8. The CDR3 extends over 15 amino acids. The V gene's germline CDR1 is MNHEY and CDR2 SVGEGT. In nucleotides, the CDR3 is TGTGCCAGCAGTCGAACCCTAGCGGTACAAGAGACCCAGTACTTC. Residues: CASSRTLAVQETQYF.

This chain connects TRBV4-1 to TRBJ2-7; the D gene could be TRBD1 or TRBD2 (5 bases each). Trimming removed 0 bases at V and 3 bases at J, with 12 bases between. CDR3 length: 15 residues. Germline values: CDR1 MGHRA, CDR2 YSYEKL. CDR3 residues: CASSQEPGPYYEQYF. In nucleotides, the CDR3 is TGCGCCAGCAGCCAAGAACCGGGGCCTTACTACGAGCAGTACTTC.

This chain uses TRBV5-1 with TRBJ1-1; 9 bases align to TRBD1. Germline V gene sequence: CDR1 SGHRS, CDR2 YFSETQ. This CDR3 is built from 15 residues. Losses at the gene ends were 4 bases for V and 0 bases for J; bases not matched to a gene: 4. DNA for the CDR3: TGCGCCAGCAGCACCGGACAGGGGATGAACACTGAAGCTTTCTTT. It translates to CASSTGQGMNTEAFF.

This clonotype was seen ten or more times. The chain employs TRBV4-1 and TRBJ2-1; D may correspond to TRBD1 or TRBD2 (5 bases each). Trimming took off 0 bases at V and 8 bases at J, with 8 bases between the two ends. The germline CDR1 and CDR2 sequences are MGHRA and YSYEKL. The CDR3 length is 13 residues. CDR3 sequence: CASSQEWDDEQFF. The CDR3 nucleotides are TGCGCCAGCAGCCAAGAGTGGGACGATGAGCAGTTCTTC.

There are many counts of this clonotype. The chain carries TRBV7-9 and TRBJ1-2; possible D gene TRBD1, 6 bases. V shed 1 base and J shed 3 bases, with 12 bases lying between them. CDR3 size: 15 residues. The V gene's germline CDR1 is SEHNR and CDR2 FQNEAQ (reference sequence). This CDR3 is CASSLGLGADYGYTF. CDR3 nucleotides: TGTGCCAGCAGCTTAGGACTGGGGGCAGACTATGGCTACACCTTC.

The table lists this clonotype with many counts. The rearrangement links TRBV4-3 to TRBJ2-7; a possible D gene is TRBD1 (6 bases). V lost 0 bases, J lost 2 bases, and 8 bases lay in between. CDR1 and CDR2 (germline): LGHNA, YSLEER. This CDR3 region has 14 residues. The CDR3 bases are TGCGCCAGCAGCCAAGATGGGGGCACCTACGAGCAGTACTTC. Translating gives CASSQDGGTYEQYF.

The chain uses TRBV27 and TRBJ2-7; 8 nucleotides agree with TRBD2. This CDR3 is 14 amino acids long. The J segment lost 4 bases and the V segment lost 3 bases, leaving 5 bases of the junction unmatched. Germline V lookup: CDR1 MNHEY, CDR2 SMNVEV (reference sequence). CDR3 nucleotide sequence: TGTGCCAGCAGTTTTCAGACTAGCGCTTACGAGCAGTACTTC. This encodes CASSFQTSAYEQYF.

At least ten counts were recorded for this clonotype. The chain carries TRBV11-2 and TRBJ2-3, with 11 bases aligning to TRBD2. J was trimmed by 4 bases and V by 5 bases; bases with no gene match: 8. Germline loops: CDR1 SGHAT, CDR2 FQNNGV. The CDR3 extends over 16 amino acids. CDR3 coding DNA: TGTGCCAGCAGCGTCATTAGCGGGGGGGCCCCAGATACGCAGTATTTT. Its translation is CASSVISGGAPDTQYF.

The CDR3 spells CASSPPDREVYEQYF. CDR3 bases: TGTGCCAGCAGTCCACCGGACAGGGAGGTATACGAGCAGTACTTC. J is TRBJ2-7 and V is TRBV28; TRBD1 matches at 8 bases. Germline loops: CDR1 MDHEN, CDR2 SYDVKM. The CDR3 sequence is 15 residues long. V trimming: 5 bases; J trimming: 4 bases; junction bases outside the gene matches: 10.

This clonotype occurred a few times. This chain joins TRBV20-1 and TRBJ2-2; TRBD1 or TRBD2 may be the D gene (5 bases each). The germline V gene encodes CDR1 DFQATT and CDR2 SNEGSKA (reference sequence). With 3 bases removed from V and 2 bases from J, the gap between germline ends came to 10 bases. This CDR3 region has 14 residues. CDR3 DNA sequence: TGCAGTGCTAGCCGGGGCGAAAACACCGGGGAGCTGTTTTTT. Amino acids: CSASRGENTGELFF.

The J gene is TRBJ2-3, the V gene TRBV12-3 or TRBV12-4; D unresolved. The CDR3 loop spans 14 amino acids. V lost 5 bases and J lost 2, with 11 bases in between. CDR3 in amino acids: CASSRLGFTDTQYF. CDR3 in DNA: TGTGCCAGCAGTCGGTTGGGTTTCACAGATACGCAGTATTTT.

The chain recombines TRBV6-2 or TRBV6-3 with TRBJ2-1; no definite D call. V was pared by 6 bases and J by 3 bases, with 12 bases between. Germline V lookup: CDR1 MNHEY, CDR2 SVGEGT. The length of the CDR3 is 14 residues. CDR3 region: CASRPHTDYNEQFF. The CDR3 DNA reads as TGTGCCAGCAGACCTCATACAGACTACAATGAGCAGTTCTTC.

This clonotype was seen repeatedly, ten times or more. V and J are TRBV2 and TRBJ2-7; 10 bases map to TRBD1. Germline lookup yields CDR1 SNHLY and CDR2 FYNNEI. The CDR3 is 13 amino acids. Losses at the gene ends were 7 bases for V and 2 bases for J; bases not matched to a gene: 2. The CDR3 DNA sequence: TGTGCCAGCAAAGGGACAGGGGCCTACGAGCAGTACTTC. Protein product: CASKGTGAYEQYF.

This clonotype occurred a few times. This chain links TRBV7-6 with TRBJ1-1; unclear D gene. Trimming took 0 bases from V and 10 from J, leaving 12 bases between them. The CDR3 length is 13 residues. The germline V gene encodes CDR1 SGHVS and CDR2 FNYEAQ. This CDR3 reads CASSLAWATGAFF. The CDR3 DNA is TGTGCCAGCAGCTTAGCGTGGGCCACGGGAGCTTTCTTT.

In nucleotides, the CDR3 is TGTGCCAGCAGCTTTTCGGGACACATGAACACTGAAGCTTTCTTT. It encodes CASSFSGHMNTEAFF. The V gene is TRBV11-2, the J gene TRBJ1-1; perhaps TRBD1 as D (6 bases). Germline CDR1 is SGHAT and CDR2 is FQNNGV. There are 15 residues in the CDR3. Trimming took off 3 bases at V and 0 bases at J, with 11 bases between the two ends.

DNA for the CDR3: TGCGCCAGCAGCATTACTAGCGGGGGCTACGAGCAGTACTTC. Translating gives CASSITSGGYEQYF. This chain connects TRBV5-1 to TRBJ2-7; 11 nucleotides match TRBD2. With V trimmed by 4 bases and J by 3 bases, 3 bases remained unmatched. The CDR3 loop spans 14 amino acids. Germline V lookup: CDR1 SGHRS, CDR2 YFSETQ.

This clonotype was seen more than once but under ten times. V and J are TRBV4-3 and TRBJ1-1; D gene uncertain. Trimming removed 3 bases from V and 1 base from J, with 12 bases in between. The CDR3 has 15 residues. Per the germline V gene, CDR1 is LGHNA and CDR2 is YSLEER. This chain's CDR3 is CASSQETATNTEAFF. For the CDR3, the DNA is TGCGCCAGCAGCCAGGAAACAGCAACGAACACTGAAGCTTTCTTT.

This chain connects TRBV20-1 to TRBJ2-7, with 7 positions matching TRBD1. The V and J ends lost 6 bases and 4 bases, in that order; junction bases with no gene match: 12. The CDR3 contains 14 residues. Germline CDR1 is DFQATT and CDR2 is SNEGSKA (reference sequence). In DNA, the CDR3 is TGCAGTGCCCCCGCAGGGGACAGTGGTTACGAGCAGTACTTC. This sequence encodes CSAPAGDSGYEQYF.

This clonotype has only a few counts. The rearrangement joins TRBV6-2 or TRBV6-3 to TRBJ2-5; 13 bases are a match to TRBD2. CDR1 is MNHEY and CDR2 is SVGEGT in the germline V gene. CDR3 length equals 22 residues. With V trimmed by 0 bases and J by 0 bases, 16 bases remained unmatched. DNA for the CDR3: TGTGCCAGCAGTTACTCCCGAATAGGACTAGCGGGAGCGGGGAGGTACCAAGAGACCCAGTACTTC. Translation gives CASSYSRIGLAGAGRYQETQYF.

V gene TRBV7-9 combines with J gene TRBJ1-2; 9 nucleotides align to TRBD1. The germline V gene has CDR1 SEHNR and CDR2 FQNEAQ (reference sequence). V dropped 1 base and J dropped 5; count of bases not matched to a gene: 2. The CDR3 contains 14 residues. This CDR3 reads CASSLEGQGYGYTF. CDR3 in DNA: TGTGCCAGCAGCTTAGAGGGACAGGGATATGGCTACACCTTC.